This passage covers 23 T cell receptor beta chains from one sample sequenced in a study of T cell responses to AZD1222 COVID-19 vaccine. The repertoire was sequenced with immunoSEQ multiplex PCR; TCRdb's copy has only in-frame clones and lacks some. The sample includes 80,000 or so clones, roughly 85% seen only once; the top ten take 2.9%. The source was peripheral blood, collected on day 0 of AZD1222 vaccination. Receptors were obtained from an adult in good health.

The genes are TRBV6-5 and TRBJ2-1, with 10 bases lining up with TRBD2. From germline, CDR1 is MNHEY and CDR2 SVGAGI. The length of the CDR3 is 13 residues. With V trimmed by 8 bases and J by 7 bases, 5 bases remained unmatched. The CDR3 DNA reads as TGTGCCAGCGGTACTAGCGGGATAAATGAGCAGTTCTTC. Translation: CASGTSGINEQFF.

J is TRBJ2-1 and V is TRBV10-2; 12 nucleotides agree with TRBD2. Looked up from germline, CDR1 is WSHSY and CDR2 is SAAADI. Trimming took 2 bases from V and 8 from J; bases not matched to a gene: 4. The CDR3 covers 15 residues. CDR3: CASSEPSGRVDEQFF. CDR3 coding DNA: TGCGCCAGCAGTGAGCCTAGCGGGAGGGTGGATGAGCAGTTCTTC.

The chain combines TRBV18 with TRBJ2-1; D might be TRBD2 (6 bases). The CDR3 extends over 16 amino acids. Germline V CDR1 and CDR2: KGHSH, LQKENI. V shed 0 bases and J shed 4 bases, with 13 bases lying between them. CDR3 coding DNA: TGTGCCAGCTCACCACCGGGGGAGGCCCTGTACAATGAGCAGTTCTTC. It specifies CASSPPGEALYNEQFF.

The V gene is TRBV5-6, the J gene TRBJ1-2; TRBD1 agrees at 9 bases. Trimming at V came to 4 bases and at J to 4 bases, leaving 8 bases not matched to a gene. The CDR3 length is 15 residues. Germline V gene data show CDR1 as SGHDT and CDR2 as YYEEEE. This CDR3 reads CASSPLPGQGYGYTF. The CDR3 coding sequence is TGTGCCAGCAGCCCATTGCCGGGACAGGGCTATGGCTACACCTTC.

This clone was seen a single time. The chain uses TRBV30 and TRBJ1-2, with a possible D match to TRBD1 (5 bases). V was clipped by 0 bases and J by 6 bases, with 14 bases between them. The CDR3 is made up of 14 amino acids. CDR1 and CDR2 from the germline V gene are GTSNPN and SVGIG (reference sequence). The CDR3 DNA follows: TGTGCCTGGAGTGTACCGGGGGAGCGTGATGGCTACACCTTC. Translation gives CAWSVPGERDGYTF.

The chain carries TRBV6-1 and TRBJ2-3, with 13 positions matching TRBD2. Germline V CDR1 and CDR2: MNHNS, SASEGT. The CDR3 is 15 residues long. Unmatched junction bases numbered 0, after V lost 2 bases and J lost 4 bases. Here the CDR3 reads CASSETSGGADTQYF. CDR3 in DNA: TGTGCCAGCAGTGAAACTAGCGGGGGGGCAGATACGCAGTATTTT.

The chain combines TRBV3-1 (or the pseudogene TRBV3-2) with TRBJ1-6; D unresolved. Per germline, CDR1 LGHDT and CDR2 YNNKEL (reference sequence). Trimming removed 5 bases at V and 5 bases at J, with 22 bases between. This CDR3 has 18 residues. CDR3 amino acids: CASSIAIPIIHHNSPLHF. The CDR3 coding sequence is TGTGCCAGCAGCATAGCAATTCCCATCATACATCATAATTCACCCCTCCACTTT.

V and J are TRBV9 and TRBJ2-7, with TRBD2 matching over 10 bases. V lost 0 bases to trimming and J lost 2 bases; unmatched junction nucleotides: 8. The CDR3 length is 17 residues. Germline CDR1 and CDR2: SGDLS and YYNGEE. The CDR3 reads CASSVGPQLAGAYEQYF. The DNA of the CDR3 is TGTGCCAGCAGCGTAGGACCCCAGCTAGCGGGAGCCTACGAGCAGTACTTC.

The V call is TRBV19, the J call TRBJ1-6; no firm D call. CDR3 length equals 15 residues. V shed 6 bases and J shed 4 bases, with 13 bases lying between them. Germline lookup yields CDR1 LNHDA and CDR2 SQIVND (reference sequence). This chain's CDR3 is CASSPPTGYNSPLHF. In DNA, the CDR3 is TGTGCCAGTAGCCCACCGACGGGTTATAATTCACCCCTCCACTTT.

The chain recombines TRBV28 with TRBJ1-4, with a tentative D call TRBD1 (6 bases). V lost 9 bases to trimming and J lost 8 bases, with 22 bases between them. The CDR3 has 15 amino acids. Germline loops: CDR1 MDHEN, CDR2 SYDVKM. CDR3 bases: TGTGCCAGTGGATCAGGGGTGGCAGAGGGAGAAAAACTGTTTTTT. This codes for CASGSGVAEGEKLFF.

This chain connects TRBV7-9 to TRBJ2-5, with 7 bases matching TRBD1. Unmatched junction bases numbered 7, after V lost 5 bases and J lost 4 bases. The CDR3 totals 14 residues. CDR1 SEHNR and CDR2 FQNEAQ come from the germline V gene (reference sequence). The CDR3 sequence: CASSGTARRETQYF. Written as DNA, the CDR3 is TGTGCCAGCAGCGGGACAGCAAGACGAGAGACCCAGTACTTC. The full variable domain, its missing parts supplied by reference TRBV7-9 and TRBJ2-5, is DTGVSQNPRHKITKRGQNVTFRCDPISEHNRLYWYRQTLGQGPEFLTYFQNEAQLEKSRLLSDRFSAERPKGSFSTLEIQRTEQGDSAMYLCASSGTARRETQYFGPGTRLLVL.

This rearrangement joins TRBV5-6 to TRBJ2-2; 8 nucleotides agree with TRBD2. There are 15 residues in the CDR3. Germline V gene data show CDR1 as SGHDT and CDR2 as YYEEEE. Losses at the gene ends were 4 bases for V and 5 bases for J; bases not matched to a gene: 7. CDR3 region: CASSEAGVWTGELFF. CDR3 nucleotides: TGTGCCAGCAGCGAAGCGGGAGTTTGGACCGGGGAGCTGTTTTTT.

J is TRBJ1-6 and V is TRBV2, with D perhaps matching TRBD1 (5 bases). The CDR3 has 19 amino acids. V gave up 7 bases and J gave up 10 bases, with 32 bases separating them. CDR1 SNHLY and CDR2 FYNNEI come from the germline V gene. CDR3 residues: CASTQAPPGFTREGSPLHF. The CDR3 region has the DNA TGTGCCAGCACCCAGGCCCCTCCAGGCTTCACCAGGGAGGGATCACCCCTCCACTTT.

A note on this clone: The junction does not match germline at one end; this may be a read error. Here the CDR3 reads CASSSNRQKPLEF. CDR3 bases: TGTGCCAGCAGTTCAAATCGACAGAAACCCCTGGAATTC. This sequence joins TRBV7-2 and TRBJ2-7; a possible D gene is TRBD1 (5 bases). CDR1 is SGHTA and CDR2 is FQGNSA in the germline V gene. The CDR3 is 13 amino acids.

The genes are TRBV28 and TRBJ1-5; 7 nucleotides align to TRBD1. The CDR3 loop spans 15 amino acids. With V trimmed by 6 bases and J by 1 base, 6 bases remained unmatched. Germline V lookup: CDR1 MDHEN, CDR2 SYDVKM. The CDR3 sequence: CASRIQGVSNQPQHF. The CDR3 bases are TGTGCCAGCAGAATTCAGGGGGTGAGCAATCAGCCCCAGCATTTT.

J is TRBJ2-1 and V is TRBV9; D is possibly TRBD1 or TRBD2 (5 bases each). Trimming took off 4 bases at V and 5 bases at J, with 19 bases between the two ends. Germline assignment: CDR1 SGDLS and CDR2 YYNGEE. The CDR3 sequence is 16 residues long. CDR3 in amino acids: CASSFHSGTVDNEQFF. In DNA, the CDR3 is TGTGCCAGCAGCTTCCACTCCGGGACCGTCGACAATGAGCAGTTCTTC.

The rearrangement uses TRBV7-2 and TRBJ2-7; tentatively, D is TRBD1 (6 bases). This CDR3 has 17 amino acids. V dropped 3 bases and J dropped 2 bases, with 20 bases sitting between them. Germline V gives CDR1 SGHTA, CDR2 FQGNSA. Here the CDR3 reads CASSFFFSTGSTYEQYF. The CDR3 DNA reads as TGTGCCAGCAGCTTCTTCTTCTCGACAGGATCAACCTACGAGCAGTACTTC.

The chain is built from TRBV11-2 and TRBJ1-2, with a possible D match to TRBD1 (6 bases). CDR3 length equals 13 residues. Germline assignment: CDR1 SGHAT and CDR2 FQNNGV. Between the trimmed V and J ends, which lost 8 bases and 3 bases, there was a span of 13 bases. The CDR3 is CASSPGQHYGYTF. The CDR3 DNA reads TGTGCCAGCTCCCCCGGACAGCACTATGGCTACACCTTC.

This chain links TRBV21-1 with TRBJ2-7. TRBV21-1 constitutes a pseudogene. The CDR3 length is 9 residues. The DNA for the CDR3 is TGTGCCAGCAGCAGGGTGCAGTACTTC. Translation gives CASSRVQYF.

This clone was observed once. The DNA for the CDR3 is TGTGCCAGCAGTGAAGACCCAGATACGCAGTATTTT. As protein: CASSEDPDTQYF. The rearrangement joins TRBV2 to TRBJ2-3; D unclear. The V end was cut by 1 base, the J end by 4 bases, with 3 bases between. Looked up from germline, CDR1 is SNHLY and CDR2 is FYNNEI. This CDR3 has 12 amino acids.

This chain links TRBV5-6 with TRBJ2-2; 7 positions match TRBD2. Germline V CDR1 and CDR2: SGHDT, YYEEEE. With 5 bases clipped from V and 6 bases from J, the junction kept 4 bases outside the gene matches. The CDR3 runs to 13 residues. The CDR3 is CASSWGRAGELFF. The CDR3 bases are TGTGCCAGCAGTTGGGGGAGGGCCGGGGAGCTGTTTTTT.

The chain has TRBV11-3 and TRBJ2-2; 8 bases map to TRBD1. V lost 5 bases and J lost 6; bases outside the gene matches: 8. The V gene's germline CDR1 is SGHNT and CDR2 YENEEA. The CDR3 runs 15 residues. The CDR3 DNA reads TGTGCCAGCAGCCGGGGGACAGGCCGATCCGGGGAGCTGTTTTTT. Amino acid sequence: CASSRGTGRSGELFF.

V gene TRBV7-2 combines with J gene TRBJ1-2, with D possibly matching TRBD1 (5 bases). CDR3 length: 16 amino acids. Germline V gives CDR1 SGHTA, CDR2 FQGNSA. Between the trimmed V and J ends, which lost 0 bases and 0 bases, there was a span of 11 bases. The CDR3 bases are TGTGCCAGCAGCTTAGCGGGGCAGGAGACTAACTATGGCTACACCTTC. Translating it yields CASSLAGQETNYGYTF.